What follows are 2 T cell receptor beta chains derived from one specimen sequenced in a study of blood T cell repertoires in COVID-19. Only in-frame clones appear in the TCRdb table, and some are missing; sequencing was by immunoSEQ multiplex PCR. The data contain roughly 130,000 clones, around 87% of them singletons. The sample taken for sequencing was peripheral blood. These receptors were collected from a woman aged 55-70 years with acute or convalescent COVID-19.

The DNA for the CDR3 is TGTGCCACCTCGACAGGGGACAATCAGCCCCAGCATTTT. Its translation: CATSTGDNQPQHF. The chain links TRBV12-3 or TRBV12-4 to TRBJ1-5; 8 bases agree with TRBD1. The trim removed 10 bases at V and 3 bases at J, leaving 5 bases unmatched. This CDR3 has 13 amino acids.

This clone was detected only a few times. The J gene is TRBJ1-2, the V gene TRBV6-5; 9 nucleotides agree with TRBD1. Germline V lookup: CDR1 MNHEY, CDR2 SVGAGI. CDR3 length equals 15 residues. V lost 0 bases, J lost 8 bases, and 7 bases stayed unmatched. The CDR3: CASSYSPRTGVGYTF. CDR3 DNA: TGTGCCAGCAGTTACTCACCCCGGACAGGGGTGGGCTACACCTTC.